These 25 T cell receptor beta chains came from one sample sequenced in a study of shared clonotypes between healthy human individuals. Selected positively for CCR7 and CD45RO-negative, naive CD8 cells excluded terminally differentiated effector memory CD45RA+ cells. Sequencing was performed with immunoSEQ multiplex PCR; in TCRdb, only in-frame clones are kept and a portion is missing. The data show some 800,000 clones, almost 95% seen once. Input material: naive CD8+ T cells sorted from blood. The receptors stem from a man aged 30 to 39 in good health.

This clone showed up just once. The chain uses TRBV2 and TRBJ1-2, with D hard to call. CDR3 length: 11 residues. The V gene lost 10 bases and the J gene lost 8 bases, with 14 bases spanning the gap. CDR1 is SNHLY and CDR2 is FYNNEI in the germline V gene. DNA of the CDR3: TGTGCCACCCTTAATGCGGGAGGCTACACCTTC. Translation: CATLNAGGYTF.

J is TRBJ2-5 and V is TRBV27, with 12 bases matching TRBD2. This CDR3 contains 15 residues. J gave up 6 bases and V 10 bases, and 12 bases lay outside the gene matches. Germline loops: CDR1 MNHEY, CDR2 SMNVEV (reference sequence). CDR3 DNA: TGTGCCACCCGCCCTGGACTAGCGGGACTGCAGACCCAGTACTTC. As protein: CATRPGLAGLQTQYF.

This clone was seen just once. The chain combines TRBV28 with TRBJ2-2; D gene ambiguous. The CDR3 length is 14 residues. The V gene lost 8 bases and the J gene lost 2 bases, with 12 bases spanning the gap. Germline V gene data show CDR1 as MDHEN and CDR2 as SYDVKM. CDR3 nucleotide sequence: TGTGCCAGCTCCGAGACACGTAACACCGGGGAGCTGTTTTTT. This translates into CASSETRNTGELFF.

The V gene is TRBV15, the J gene TRBJ1-4, with D possibly being TRBD1 (5 bases). Germline V lookup: CDR1 LNHNV, CDR2 YYDKDF (reference sequence). Trimming pared 2 bases from V and 2 bases from J, leaving 9 bases between. The CDR3 totals 15 residues. The CDR3: CATSRQDKTNEKLFF. Here the CDR3 DNA reads TGTGCCACCAGCAGACAGGACAAGACTAATGAAAAACTGTTTTTT.

The rearrangement joins TRBV27 to TRBJ1-3; D unresolved. Germline V gene sequence: CDR1 MNHEY, CDR2 SMNVEV (reference sequence). CDR3 size: 14 residues. With 5 bases removed from V and 4 bases from J, the gap between germline ends came to 12 bases. In DNA, the CDR3 is TGTGCCAGCAGTGCCTTAGGGTCCGGAAACACCATATATTTT. Translating it yields CASSALGSGNTIYF.

The V gene is TRBV12-5, the J gene TRBJ1-4; D may be TRBD1 (6 bases). This CDR3 contains 19 residues. V dropped 0 bases and J dropped 0 bases, with 17 bases sitting between them. The germline V gene encodes CDR1 LGHNT and CDR2 FRNRAP. The CDR3 DNA sequence: TGTGCTAGTGGTTTGGTACAGGGAAGGAAACCTGCAACTAATGAAAAACTGTTTTTT. It yields the protein CASGLVQGRKPATNEKLFF.

This rearrangement joins TRBV25-1 to TRBJ2-3, with D perhaps matching TRBD1 (6 bases). The ends were cut back, 1 base at V and 4 bases at J, with 12 bases in the middle. The CDR3 has 15 residues. Germline V lookup: CDR1 MGHDK, CDR2 SYGVNS. CDR3: CASSELLDSPDTQYF. DNA of the CDR3: TGTGCCAGCAGTGAATTATTGGACAGTCCAGATACGCAGTATTTT. Together with reference TRBV25-1 and TRBJ2-3, the CDR3 gives the full variable domain: EADIYQTPRYLVIGTGKKITLECSQTMGHDKMYWYQQDPGMELHLIHYSYGVNSTEKGDLSSESTVSRIRTEHFPLTLESARPSHTSQYLCASSELLDSPDTQYFGPGTRLTVL.

V usage is TRBV7-8 and J usage is TRBJ2-7, with 11 bases matching TRBD2. Germline loops: CDR1 SGHVS, CDR2 FQNEAQ. The CDR3 length is 16 residues. Germline trimming cut 5 bases from V and 3 bases from J; bases unmatched to any gene: 9. The CDR3, as DNA: TGTGCCAGCAGCCTCGGAGGGACTAGCGGAAGCTACGAGCAGTACTTC. Its translation is CASSLGGTSGSYEQYF.

This sequence joins TRBV10-2 and TRBJ2-1, with TRBD2 matching over 11 bases. CDR1 is WSHSY and CDR2 is SAAADI in the germline V gene. V dropped 9 bases and J dropped 9; count of bases not matched to a gene: 13. The CDR3 has 15 residues. The CDR3, as DNA: TGCGCCAGTTCTAGGGGACTAGCGGCCTTCGGTGAGCAGTTCTTC. It is translated as CASSRGLAAFGEQFF.

The chain recombines TRBV2 with TRBJ1-5, with 7 bases matching TRBD1. V gave up 4 bases and J gave up 5 bases; unmatched junction bases: 5. In germline, CDR1 is SNHLY, CDR2 FYNNEI. This CDR3 spans 14 amino acids. Here the CDR3 reads CASSGVGGHQPQHF. CDR3 DNA: TGTGCCAGCAGTGGGGTAGGGGGCCATCAGCCCCAGCATTTT.

This clone was seen a single time. This rearrangement joins TRBV27 to TRBJ2-7, with 7 positions matching TRBD2. Germline assignment: CDR1 MNHEY and CDR2 SMNVEV (reference sequence). This CDR3 is built from 15 residues. V trimming: 2 bases; J trimming: 2 bases; junction bases outside the gene matches: 6. The CDR3: CASSLRGAGPYEQYF. The CDR3 DNA sequence: TGTGCCAGCAGTTTAAGGGGAGCGGGACCCTACGAGCAGTACTTC.

This clone has just one count. The rearrangement links TRBV30 to TRBJ2-1; TRBD2 matches at 9 bases. From germline, CDR1 is GTSNPN and CDR2 SVGIG (reference sequence). V shed 2 bases and J 8 bases; nucleotides not matched to a gene: 7. CDR3 length: 14 amino acids. CDR3 in amino acids: CAWSPGLARDEQFF. In DNA form, the CDR3 reads TGTGCCTGGAGTCCCGGACTAGCGAGAGATGAGCAGTTCTTC.

The rearrangement joins TRBV7-9 to TRBJ2-3; 8 bases fit TRBD2. V trimming: 2 bases; J trimming: 1 base; junction bases outside the gene matches: 5. The germline CDR1 and CDR2 sequences are SEHNR and FQNEAQ (reference sequence). CDR3 length: 16 residues. This chain's CDR3 is CASSLNPREGTDTQYF. DNA of the CDR3: TGTGCCAGCAGCTTAAATCCGCGGGAGGGCACAGATACGCAGTATTTT.

The V and J genes are TRBV7-2 and TRBJ2-1, with a tentative D call TRBD2 (6 bases). Per the germline V gene, CDR1 is SGHTA and CDR2 is FQGNSA. The CDR3 has 15 amino acids. Trimming took off 6 bases at V and 0 bases at J, with 12 bases between the two ends. CDR3 nucleotides: TGTGCCAGCAGTCATCGGGGGAGCTCCTACAATGAGCAGTTCTTC. This gives the protein CASSHRGSSYNEQFF.

This clone was counted a single time. The chain combines TRBV19 with TRBJ1-5; possibly TRBD1 for D (6 bases). The CDR3 is 16 residues long. V was shortened by 4 bases and J by 0 bases, with 13 bases between the two germline ends. The germline CDR1 and CDR2 sequences are LNHDA and SQIVND (reference sequence). Here the CDR3 reads CASSSGTRVSNQPQHF. DNA for the CDR3: TGTGCCAGTAGTAGCGGGACAAGAGTTAGCAATCAGCCCCAGCATTTT.

The rearrangement joins TRBV5-1 to TRBJ2-1; D is uncertain. Between the trimmed V and J ends, which lost 0 bases and 3 bases, there was a span of 10 bases. The V gene's germline CDR1 is SGHRS and CDR2 YFSETQ. CDR3 length equals 15 residues. CDR3 region: CASSLVSIDYNEQFF. CDR3 sequence (DNA): TGCGCCAGCAGCTTGGTGTCAATTGACTACAATGAGCAGTTCTTC.

The genes are TRBV11-2 and TRBJ2-2; possible D gene TRBD1, 5 bases. This CDR3 comprises 16 residues. The V gene's germline CDR1 is SGHAT and CDR2 FQNNGV. Trimming stripped 5 bases from V and 0 bases from J, with 13 bases between. The CDR3 region has the DNA TGTGCCAGCAGCCTCCTGACAGTTCCGAACACCGGGGAGCTGTTTTTT. It codes for CASSLLTVPNTGELFF.

This clone was recorded only once. The V and J genes are TRBV28 and TRBJ2-2, with 8 bases lining up with TRBD1. The germline V gene encodes CDR1 MDHEN and CDR2 SYDVKM. CDR3 length equals 15 residues. The J segment lost 4 bases and the V segment lost 5 bases, leaving 6 bases of the junction unmatched. The CDR3 region is CASSPPDRGTGELFF. The CDR3 DNA reads as TGTGCCAGCAGTCCCCCCGACAGGGGCACCGGGGAGCTGTTTTTT.

About this clone itself: Other DNA sequences from this sample encode an identical CDR3 as well. The chain links TRBV5-4 to TRBJ2-7; a weak D match, TRBD1 (7 bases). Germline CDR1 SGHNT, CDR2 YYREEE (reference sequence). V lost 2 bases to trimming and J lost 5 bases, with 11 bases between them. This CDR3 comprises 13 residues. Written as DNA, the CDR3 is TGTGCCAGCAGCTTTCAGGGGGGCAACGAGCAGTACTTC. Translated: CASSFQGGNEQYF.

The chain carries TRBV7-2 and TRBJ2-5, with 16 positions matching TRBD2. The CDR3 loop spans 19 amino acids. V lost 5 bases, J lost 4 bases, and 13 bases stayed unmatched. Germline CDR1 SGHTA, CDR2 FQGNSA. CDR3 nucleotides: TGTGCCAGCAGCACCGGGACTAGCGGGAGGGTTGCCCAAGGAGAGACCCAGTACTTC. It encodes CASSTGTSGRVAQGETQYF.

The chain combines TRBV9 with TRBJ1-1, with D possibly being TRBD1 (5 bases). The CDR3 contains 14 residues. The ends were cut back, 4 bases at V and 5 bases at J, with 15 bases in the middle. The germline V gene encodes CDR1 SGDLS and CDR2 YYNGEE. For the CDR3, the DNA is TGTGCCAGCAGCCCGACCGGAGGGGTGACTGAAGCTTTCTTT. This sequence encodes CASSPTGGVTEAFF.

As regards this clone: Distinct nucleotide sequences in the sample also encode this CDR3. The rearrangement links TRBV7-6 to TRBJ2-1; no firm D call. Looked up from germline, CDR1 is SGHVS and CDR2 is FNYEAQ. V dropped 2 bases and J dropped 3 bases, with 2 bases sitting between them. The CDR3 runs 12 residues. The CDR3 spells CASSLSYNEQFF. In DNA, the CDR3 is TGTGCCAGCAGCTTAAGCTACAATGAGCAGTTCTTC.

The chain employs TRBV10-3 and TRBJ1-5; D perhaps matches TRBD1 (5 bases). Trimming removed 1 base from V and 0 bases from J, with 13 bases in between. Germline CDR1 and CDR2: ENHRY and SYGVKD. The CDR3 totals 17 residues. This chain's CDR3 is CAISEWGDSYSNQPQHF. The CDR3 DNA reads as TGTGCCATCAGTGAGTGGGGCGACTCTTATAGCAATCAGCCCCAGCATTTT.

This clone was observed once. The chain is built from TRBV6-1 and TRBJ1-5, with D maybe TRBD1 (6 bases). This CDR3 contains 15 residues. V lost 2 bases, J lost 6 bases, and 14 bases lay in between. Germline-derived CDR1 and CDR2 are MNHNS and SASEGT. DNA for the CDR3: TGTGCCAGCAGTGAAACCAACAGGGTACGTCAGCCCCAGCATTTT. It is translated as CASSETNRVRQPQHF.

The J gene is TRBJ1-2, the V gene TRBV28, with no clear D. Trimming took 5 bases from V and 4 from J, leaving 14 bases between them. There are 14 residues in the CDR3. Germline CDR1 MDHEN, CDR2 SYDVKM. The CDR3 region has the DNA TGTGCCAGCAGTCCGACACCAGGAGGCTATGGCTACACCTTC. It encodes CASSPTPGGYGYTF.